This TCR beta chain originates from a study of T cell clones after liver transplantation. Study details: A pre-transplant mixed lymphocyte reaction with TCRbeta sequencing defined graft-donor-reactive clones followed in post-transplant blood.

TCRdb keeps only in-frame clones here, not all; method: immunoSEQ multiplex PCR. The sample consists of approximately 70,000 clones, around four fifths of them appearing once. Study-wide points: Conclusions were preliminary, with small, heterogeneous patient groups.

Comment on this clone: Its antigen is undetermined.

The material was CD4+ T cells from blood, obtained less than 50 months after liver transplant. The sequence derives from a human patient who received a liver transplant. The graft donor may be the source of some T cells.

The DNA for the CDR3 is TGTGCCAGTAGTTTCCGCCAGGGAGGGGAGACCCAGTACTTC. Translating gives CASSFRQGGETQYF. The chain is built from TRBV19 and TRBJ2-5; 7 nucleotides match TRBD2. The V gene end was trimmed by 5 bases and the J gene end by 5 bases; junction bases not matched to a gene: 8. The CDR3 contains 14 residues. Germline V gene data show CDR1 as LNHDA and CDR2 as SQIVND (reference sequence).